This TCR beta chain derives from a study of radiation and T cells in renal cell carcinoma. The germline V gene has CDR1 SGHDT and CDR2 YYEEEE. The CDR3 has 15 amino acids. Trimming shortened V by 4 bases and J by 4 bases, and 14 bases separated the two germline ends. Generated by immunoSEQ multiplex PCR, the TCRdb table keeps only in-frame clones and is missing some. The sample records tens of thousands of clones, roughly 80% being singletons. The time point is: blood 4 weeks post-SBRT, at nephrectomy. Treatment given: 15 Gy SBRT to primary tumor, nephrectomy 4 weeks later. Nephrectomy followed 15 Gy stereotactic body radiation by 4 weeks. The tumor was a clear cell renal cell carcinoma.

The V call is TRBV5-6, the J call TRBJ1-4; D perhaps matches TRBD1 (6 bases). This sequence was found in a man aged 55 to 70 with renal cell carcinoma. Material: blood, obtained from a patient whose treatment included radiotherapy and nephrectomy. CDR3 protein: CASSPSGVNNEKLFF. In DNA, the CDR3 is TGTGCCAGCAGCCCCTCAGGGGTAAATAATGAAAAACTGTTTTTT. Supplemented by reference TRBV5-6 and TRBJ1-4, the full variable domain reads DAGVTQSPTHLIKTRGQQVTLRCSPKSGHDTVSWYQQALGQGPQFIFQYYEEEERQRGNFPDRFSGHQFPNYSSELNVNALLLGDSALYLCASSPSGVNNEKLFFGSGTQLSVL.